This TCR beta chain comes out of a study of cytomegalovirus exposure and HLA in healthy donors. CDR1 MNHNS and CDR2 SASEGT come from the germline V gene. V was trimmed by 2 bases and J by 0 bases, leaving 5 bases between them. The CDR3 runs to 15 residues. Researchers ran the PCR with 60 Vbeta and 13 Jbeta primers. The repertoire was sequenced with immunoSEQ multiplex PCR; TCRdb's copy has only in-frame clones and lacks some. The table records over 95,000 clones, roughly 70% of them present only once. The chain links TRBV6-1 to TRBJ2-6; no clear D gene. Material for sequencing was PBMCs. This sequence was found in a woman aged 40 to 50 in good health and CMV-seropositive. CDR3 sequence (DNA): TGTGCCAGCAGTGAACAAAACTCTGGGGCCAACGTCCTGACTTTC. This codes for CASSEQNSGANVLTF.